This entry is about one T cell receptor (beta chain). Generated by immunoSEQ multiplex PCR, the TCRdb table keeps only in-frame clones and is missing some. The sample shows roughly 28,000 clones, 75% to 85% of them seen only once. This sample was included in a study of OX40 agonist ivuxolimab in advanced cancers. V was cut by 0 bases and J by 9 bases, with 7 bases left in between. The germline CDR1 and CDR2 sequences are SGHKS and YYEKEE (reference sequence). The CDR3 loop spans 13 amino acids. The gene calls are TRBV5-5 and TRBJ1-6; D is uncertain. Material: CD4+ or CD8+ T cells sorted from blood, obtained in a trial of the OX40 agonist ivuxolimab. The TCR sequence derives from an adult with an advanced solid tumor such as melanoma, head and neck, liver or kidney cancer. The CDR3 loop is CASSLVLGSPLHF. The CDR3 DNA reads TGTGCCAGCAGCTTGGTCCTTGGTTCACCCCTCCACTTT.